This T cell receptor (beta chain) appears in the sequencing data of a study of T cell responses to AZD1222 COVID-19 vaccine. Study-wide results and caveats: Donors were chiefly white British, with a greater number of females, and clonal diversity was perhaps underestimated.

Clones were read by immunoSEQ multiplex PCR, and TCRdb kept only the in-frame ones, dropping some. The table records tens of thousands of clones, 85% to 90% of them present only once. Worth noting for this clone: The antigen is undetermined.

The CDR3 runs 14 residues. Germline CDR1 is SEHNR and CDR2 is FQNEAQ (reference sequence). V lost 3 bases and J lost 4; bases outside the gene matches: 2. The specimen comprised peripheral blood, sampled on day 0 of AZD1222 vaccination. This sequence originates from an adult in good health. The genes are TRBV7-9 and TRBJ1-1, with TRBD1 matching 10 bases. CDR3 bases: TGTGCCAGCAGCTTCGGACAGGGGGGCACTGAAGCTTTCTTT. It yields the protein CASSFGQGGTEAFF. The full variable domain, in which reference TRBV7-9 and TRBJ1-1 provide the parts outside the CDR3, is DTGVSQNPRHKITKRGQNVTFRCDPISEHNRLYWYRQTLGQGPEFLTYFQNEAQLEKSRLLSDRFSAERPKGSFSTLEIQRTEQGDSAMYLCASSFGQGGTEAFFGQGTRLTVV.